Below are 25 T cell receptor beta chains sequenced from a single sample in a study of blood T cell repertoires in COVID-19 (dated by TCRdb to 2020 to 2022). Library method: the immunoSEQ multiplex PCR assay. Entries here come from immuneACCESS through TCRdb and include only in-frame sequences with V and J called. Some clones fail to appear in such tables; in the studies checked, an unresolved V gene covers under half of the shortfall, and the cause of the remainder is unknown. This sample is represented by roughly 280,000 clones; approximately 86% of them were singletons. The top ten clonotypes cover 2% to 2.5% of the sample. Sequenced sample: peripheral blood. These receptor sequences come from a woman aged 45-65 years who had recovered from COVID-19.

This chain uses TRBV19 with TRBJ1-2; 8 nucleotides match TRBD1. This CDR3 is built from 15 residues. CDR1 and CDR2 from the germline V gene are LNHDA and SQIVND (reference sequence). With V trimmed by 3 bases and J by 6 bases, 9 bases remained unmatched. CDR3: CASSIWDRYRNGYTF. The CDR3 nucleotides read TGTGCCAGTAGTATCTGGGACAGGTACCGAAATGGCTACACCTTC.

This chain connects TRBV18 to TRBJ1-4; possible D gene TRBD1, 6 bases. This CDR3 is 14 amino acids long. Trimming took 3 bases from V and 4 from J, leaving 9 bases between them. Looked up from germline, CDR1 is KGHSH and CDR2 is LQKENI. The CDR3 DNA is TGTGCCAGCTCACCGGACAGTGGTAATGAAAAACTGTTTTTT. Amino acids: CASSPDSGNEKLFF.

The chain couples TRBV6-5 to TRBJ1-6; D is unclear. Germline CDR1 is MNHEY and CDR2 is SVGAGI. Trimming stripped 2 bases from V and 10 bases from J, with 18 bases between. The CDR3 is 16 amino acids. The CDR3 is CASSYDSPGLYSPLHF. The CDR3 DNA reads as TGTGCCAGCAGTTACGATAGCCCGGGGTTATACTCACCCCTCCACTTT.

The CDR3 nucleotides read TGTGCCAGCAGCGTCCGTCCCGGTGATGAAGCTTTCTTT. Translating gives CASSVRPGDEAFF. This rearrangement joins TRBV9 to TRBJ1-1, with D unresolved. Trimming shortened V by 2 bases and J by 7 bases, and 12 bases separated the two germline ends. Germline V CDR1 and CDR2: SGDLS, YYNGEE. CDR3 length: 13 residues.

The chain uses TRBV7-2 and TRBJ2-1; 12 nucleotides align to TRBD1. Germline lookup yields CDR1 SGHTA and CDR2 FQGNSA. V was clipped by 8 bases and J by 6 bases; unmatched bases: 8. The CDR3 has 15 amino acids. CDR3 sequence (DNA): TGTGCCAGCGGATACAGGGACAGGGGGCGCAATGAGCAGTTCTTC. Its translation is CASGYRDRGRNEQFF.

The CDR3: CASTNAGVNYGYTF. The CDR3 DNA reads TGTGCCAGTACAAACGCGGGGGTAAACTATGGCTACACCTTC. J is TRBJ1-2 and V is TRBV19; tentative D call: TRBD1 (5 bases). Germline V gene data show CDR1 as LNHDA and CDR2 as SQIVND (reference sequence). The CDR3 is 14 amino acids. Trimming took off 7 bases at V and 2 bases at J, with 14 bases between the two ends.

This chain links TRBV12-3 or TRBV12-4 with TRBJ1-5; D call uncertain. The length of the CDR3 is 13 residues. V was shortened by 8 bases and J by 3 bases, with 11 bases between the two germline ends. CDR3 region: CASSWAVNQPQHF. CDR3 nucleotides: TGTGCCAGCTCCTGGGCTGTCAATCAGCCCCAGCATTTT.

This chain uses TRBV28 with TRBJ2-4; a possible D gene is TRBD2 (5 bases). The CDR3 consists of 16 residues. V was pared by 6 bases and J by 3 bases, with 18 bases between. Germline V CDR1 and CDR2: MDHEN, SYDVKM. CDR3 amino acids: CASSPPLALSKNIQYF. CDR3 DNA sequence: TGTGCCAGCAGCCCCCCATTAGCGTTGAGCAAAAACATTCAGTACTTC.

This chain connects TRBV28 to TRBJ1-6; 7 nucleotides line up with TRBD1. With V trimmed by 6 bases and J by 11 bases, 7 bases remained unmatched. Looked up from germline, CDR1 is MDHEN and CDR2 is SYDVKM. The length of the CDR3 is 13 residues. The CDR3 sequence is CASSLRGRTPLHF. For the CDR3, the DNA is TGTGCCAGCAGCCTGAGGGGGCGCACACCCCTCCACTTT.

The chain recombines TRBV5-4 with TRBJ2-3, with 9 bases matching TRBD1. After removal of 4 bases from V and 9 bases from J, the junction contained 6 bases not matched to a gene. Germline values: CDR1 SGHNT, CDR2 YYREEE (reference sequence). This CDR3 is 13 amino acids long. The CDR3 sequence is CASSRDRDQTQYF. CDR3 nucleotides: TGTGCCAGCAGCCGGGACAGGGATCAGACGCAGTATTTT.

This sequence joins TRBV18 and TRBJ1-4, with TRBD1 as a possible D gene (5 bases). The CDR3 length is 16 residues. Trimming left V 0 bases short and J 7 bases short, with 15 bases between. Germline CDR1 is KGHSH and CDR2 is LQKENI. The DNA of the CDR3 is TGTGCCAGCTCACCACCCGGCAGGGAACGAAGTGAAAAACTGTTTTTT. Translated, it gives CASSPPGRERSEKLFF. Full variable domain (missing parts from reference TRBV18 and TRBJ1-4): NAGVMQNPRHLVRRRGQEARLRCSPMKGHSHVYWYRQLPEEGLKFMVYLQKENIIDESGMPKERFSAEFPKEGPSILRIQQVVRGDSAAYFCASSPPGRERSEKLFFGSGTQLSVL.

CDR3 nucleotide sequence: TGTGCCAGCAGCCCCCTGAGCGGGGGGGGCACAGATACGCAGTATTTT. It yields the protein CASSPLSGGGTDTQYF. V and J are TRBV3-1 (or the pseudogene TRBV3-2) and TRBJ2-3; 10 bases agree with TRBD2. With V trimmed by 4 bases and J by 1 base, 5 bases remained unmatched. This CDR3 is 16 amino acids long. Germline V gene lookup returns CDR1 LGHDT and CDR2 YNNKEL (reference sequence).

V is TRBV9 and J is TRBJ2-3; TRBD2 might be the D (6 bases). Germline V gene lookup returns CDR1 SGDLS and CDR2 YYNGEE. Trimming took 4 bases from V and 3 from J, leaving 18 bases between them. The CDR3 has 16 residues. DNA of the CDR3: TGTGCCAGCAGCTCAACCTCAGGACTACAAACAGATACGCAGTATTTT. Translating it yields CASSSTSGLQTDTQYF.

The V and J genes are TRBV28 and TRBJ1-5, with TRBD1 matching over 7 bases. The germline CDR1 and CDR2 sequences are MDHEN and SYDVKM. V lost 3 bases and J lost 2; bases outside the gene matches: 4. The CDR3 extends over 15 amino acids. The CDR3 DNA reads TGTGCCAGCAGTTTCCGACAGGGTGGCAATCAGCCCCAGCATTTT. This encodes CASSFRQGGNQPQHF. The variable domain in full, completed from reference TRBV28 and TRBJ1-5, reads DVKVTQSSRYLVKRTGEKVFLECVQDMDHENMFWYRQDPGLGLRLIYFSYDVKMKEKGDIPEGYSVSREKKERFSLILESASTNQTSMYLCASSFRQGGNQPQHFGDGTRLSIL.

CDR3 sequence: CASSVDRMNTEAFF. The CDR3 bases are TGTGCCAGCAGTGTCGACAGGATGAACACTGAAGCTTTCTTT. This rearrangement joins TRBV27 to TRBJ1-1; the D gene is possibly TRBD1 (6 bases). The germline V and J ends were trimmed by 5 bases and 0 bases, with 10 bases remaining between them. The CDR3 length is 14 residues. The germline CDR1 and CDR2 sequences are MNHEY and SMNVEV (reference sequence).

The chain has TRBV2 and TRBJ1-5; 8 positions match TRBD1. The germline CDR1 and CDR2 sequences are SNHLY and FYNNEI. The ends lost 5 bases at V and 7 bases at J; junction bases unmatched: 10. The CDR3 runs to 15 residues. CDR3 bases: TGTGCCAGCAGTTTGTTCAGGGGGCAGGGGCAGCCCCAGCATTTT. It is translated as CASSLFRGQGQPQHF. Based on the CDR3 plus reference TRBV2 and TRBJ1-5, the full variable domain is EPEVTQTPSHQVTQMGQEVILRCVPISNHLYFYWYRQILGQKVEFLVSFYNNEISEKSEIFDDQFSVERPDGSNFTLKIRSTKLEDSAMYFCASSLFRGQGQPQHFGDGTRLSIL.

This chain connects TRBV6-5 to TRBJ2-2; D is undetermined. Trimming took off 5 bases at V and 6 bases at J, with 7 bases between the two ends. CDR1 and CDR2 (germline): MNHEY, SVGAGI. This CDR3 is 12 amino acids long. CDR3: CASSPLPGELFF. DNA of the CDR3: TGTGCCAGCAGTCCCCTCCCCGGGGAGCTGTTTTTT.

V and J are TRBV7-2 and TRBJ1-5; unclear D gene. Germline V CDR1 and CDR2: SGHTA, FQGNSA. The V end was cut by 1 base, the J end by 5 bases, with 9 bases between. This CDR3 comprises 14 residues. This CDR3 is CASSLVGRDQPQHF. The CDR3 DNA sequence: TGTGCCAGCAGCTTAGTAGGGAGAGATCAGCCCCAGCATTTT.

The chain recombines TRBV30 with TRBJ2-7, with 9 positions matching TRBD1. CDR3 length equals 16 residues. V was clipped by 0 bases and J by 3 bases; unmatched bases: 9. CDR1 is GTSNPN, CDR2 SVGIG, per germline (reference sequence). This CDR3 is CAWSVLAPGQGYEQYF. CDR3 DNA: TGTGCCTGGAGTGTACTTGCTCCGGGACAGGGCTACGAGCAGTACTTC.

This chain connects TRBV12-5 to TRBJ2-1, with a tentative D call TRBD2 (8 bases). This CDR3 region has 18 residues. Between the trimmed V and J ends, which lost 2 bases and 4 bases, there was a span of 21 bases. Germline loops: CDR1 LGHNT, CDR2 FRNRAP. CDR3 amino acids: CASGLPQGRGATYNEQFF. CDR3 DNA: TGTGCTAGTGGTTTGCCACAGGGGCGGGGGGCCACTTACAATGAGCAGTTCTTC.

The chain combines TRBV7-9 with TRBJ1-2; TRBD1 matches 9 bases. The ends lost 5 bases at V and 1 base at J; junction bases unmatched: 5. The CDR3 sequence is 15 residues long. Germline loops: CDR1 SEHNR, CDR2 FQNEAQ (reference sequence). As DNA, the CDR3 is TGTGCCAGCAGCATTTCGACAGGGGGTAACTATGGCTACACCTTC. It codes for CASSISTGGNYGYTF.

The CDR3 sequence: CASSQPAPRDLNTEAFF. The DNA for the CDR3 is TGCGCCAGCAGCCAACCTGCCCCCAGGGACTTGAACACTGAAGCTTTCTTT. This sequence joins TRBV4-1 and TRBJ1-1, with D perhaps matching TRBD1 (5 bases). The germline V gene encodes CDR1 MGHRA and CDR2 YSYEKL. CDR3 length: 17 residues. V gave up 2 bases and J gave up 0 bases, with 16 bases separating them.

This chain links TRBV5-6 with TRBJ2-7; 9 bases match TRBD1. The germline V gene has CDR1 SGHDT and CDR2 YYEEEE. The CDR3 loop spans 14 amino acids. The junction had 8 bases not matched to a gene; V was cut back by 4 bases and J by 6 bases. CDR3 residues: CASSVQGAQGEQYF. The CDR3 DNA reads TGTGCCAGCAGCGTACAGGGGGCTCAGGGCGAGCAGTACTTC.

V and J are TRBV19 and TRBJ2-7; a possible D gene is TRBD2 (5 bases). There are 14 residues in the CDR3. From germline, CDR1 is LNHDA and CDR2 SQIVND (reference sequence). The germline V and J ends were trimmed by 0 bases and 6 bases, with 12 bases remaining between them. CDR3 sequence (DNA): TGTGCCAGTAGTATAGATGGTGAGGGTTCCGAGCAGTACTTC. As protein: CASSIDGEGSEQYF.

The chain joins TRBV6-5 to TRBJ2-3, with D possibly matching TRBD1 (6 bases). The V end lost 8 bases, the J end lost 1 base, and 10 bases lay between the germline ends. Germline values: CDR1 MNHEY, CDR2 SVGAGI. CDR3 length: 13 residues. As DNA, the CDR3 is TGTGCCAGCCGGGACACTCGCACAGATACGCAGTATTTT. Its translation: CASRDTRTDTQYF.